This TCR beta chain emerged from a study of cytomegalovirus exposure and HLA in healthy donors. The overall study: Assignment to the Caucasian-associated ancestry cluster applied to over 70% of the roughly 420 genotyped donors. Whole-study findings and limits: It was approximately 150 TCR beta chains that were listed as cytomegalovirus-associated.

Comments on this clone: The antigen is not known.

PCR employed 60 Vbeta and 13 Jbeta primers. Data came from immunoSEQ multiplex PCR; TCRdb stores just in-frame clones and leaves some out. The table has around 200,000 clones, around four fifths seen once. Trimming cost V 5 bases and J 4 bases; bases outside gene matches: 7. CDR3 size: 16 residues. In germline, CDR1 is SGHTA, CDR2 FQGTGA. The chain employs TRBV7-3 and TRBJ2-1, with 11 bases fitting TRBD2. The receptor comes from a woman aged 55-69 years in good health and CMV-seropositive. Sequencing used PBMCs. The CDR3 region is CASSPYSGGAYNEQFF. The CDR3 DNA sequence: TGTGCCAGCAGCCCCTATAGCGGGGGGGCTTACAATGAGCAGTTCTTC.